The subject of this entry is one T cell receptor (beta chain). This entry comes from a study of blood T cell repertoires in COVID-19. The germline CDR1 and CDR2 sequences are SGHRS and YFSETQ. The CDR3 consists of 14 residues. Unmatched junction bases numbered 1, after V lost 3 bases and J lost 4 bases. Measured with immunoSEQ multiplex PCR; TCRdb has only the in-frame clones, and not every one. The sample yields approximately 390,000 clones, around 87% seen once. The sequencing input was peripheral blood. This clonotype was sampled from an older woman with COVID-19, enrolled during active disease. The genes are TRBV5-1 and TRBJ1-6; 7 bases match TRBD1. CDR3 amino acids: CASSSGQYNSPLHF. CDR3 sequence (DNA): TGCGCCAGCAGCTCGGGACAGTATAATTCACCCCTCCACTTT.